These T cell receptor beta chains were read from a single sample in a study of a mutant IDH1 vaccine in newly diagnosed glioma. The repertoire was sequenced with immunoSEQ multiplex PCR; TCRdb's copy has only in-frame clones and lacks some. In the table there are tens of thousands of clones, about 80% of which are singletons. Sequences were derived from PBMCs, sampled from a glioma patient treated with radiotherapy, temozolomide or both. The receptors derive from a woman in her 50s with glioma. Each CDR3 is given with its conserved first and last residue. A D gene is named only where the DNA matches it firmly. Only part of the rows carry a size: once, few, many, or a class if the clone is expanded.

J gene	clone size	V gene	D gene	CDR3 protein	CDR3 DNA
TRBJ2-5	-	TRBV9	TRBD2	CASSVGTSGAQETQYF	TGTGCCAGCAGCGTCGGGACTAGCGGTGCCCAAGAGACCCAGTACTTC
TRBJ2-1	-	TRBV2	TRBD1	CASRARDRGSNEQFF	TGTGCCAGCAGGGCAAGGGACAGGGGGAGCAATGAGCAGTTCTTC
TRBJ2-7	few	TRBV11-3	-	CASSLDQGDYEQYF	TGTGCCAGCAGCTTAGACCAAGGAGACTACGAGCAGTACTTC
TRBJ1-2	-	TRBV9	-	CASTTGGHYGYTF	TGTGCCAGCACTACGGGGGGACACTATGGCTACACCTTC
TRBJ2-7	-	TRBV6-5	TRBD2	CASSPGGGSYEQYF	TGTGCCAGCAGTCCCGGGGGGGGTTCCTACGAGCAGTACTTC
TRBJ2-7	-	TRBV29-1	TRBD1	CRGTGQIPLWEQYF	TGCAGGGGGACGGGACAGATACCCCTTTGGGAGCAGTACTTC
TRBJ1-6	once	TRBV5-4	-	CASSLGTNNSPLHF	TGTGCCAGCAGCTTAGGGACAAATAATTCACCCCTCCACTTT
TRBJ1-5	few	TRBV19	-	CASGTPRQPQHF	TGTGCCAGCGGGACACCCAGGCAGCCCCAGCATTTT
TRBJ2-5	-	TRBV30	TRBD1	CAWSAPGTGGVETQYF	TGTGCCTGGAGTGCCCCCGGGACAGGGGGCGTCGAGACCCAGTACTTC
TRBJ1-2	-	TRBV29-1	-	CSTGAGGYTF	TGCAGCACGGGAGCTGGGGGCTACACCTTC
TRBJ1-2	few	TRBV7-9	TRBD1	CASSLAGDSNYGYTF	TGTGCCAGCAGCTTAGCCGGGGACAGCAACTATGGCTACACCTTC
TRBJ1-5	-	TRBV9	TRBD1	CASSEDRGNQPQHF	TGTGCCAGCAGCGAAGACAGGGGAAATCAGCCCCAGCATTTT
TRBJ2-5	-	TRBV6-5	-	CASYPPGGGRETQYF	TGTGCCAGTTACCCCCCAGGGGGGGGAAGAGAGACCCAGTACTTC
TRBJ1-4	few	TRBV14	TRBD1	CASSDRTGTGNEKLFF	TGTGCCAGCAGCGATCGAACCGGGACAGGGAATGAAAAACTGTTTTTT
TRBJ1-6	-	TRBV2	-	CASSNTDNSPLHF	TGTGCCAGCAGCAATACCGATAATTCACCCCTCCACTTT
TRBJ2-6	-	TRBV5-6	-	CASSLTPRSSGANVLTF	TGTGCCAGCAGCTTGACCCCTCGGAGCTCTGGGGCCAACGTCCTGACTTTC
TRBJ1-4	few	TRBV7-6	-	CASSSRGDREKLFF	TGTGCCAGCAGCAGTAGGGGGGATAGAGAAAAACTGTTTTTT
TRBJ2-7	-	TRBV28	TRBD1	CASAGTGTYEQYF	TGTGCCAGCGCGGGGACAGGGACCTACGAGCAGTACTTC
TRBJ1-2	-	TRBV5-1	TRBD1	CASSLDTGGYTF	TGCGCCAGCAGCTTGGACACAGGGGGGTACACCTTC
TRBJ1-1	-	TRBV19	-	CASSTVGVNTEAFF	TGTGCCAGTAGTACAGTCGGGGTGAACACTGAAGCTTTCTTT
TRBJ1-2	-	TRBV5-8	TRBD1	CASSFTTGSRNGYTF	TGTGCCAGCAGCTTTACGACAGGGAGTAGGAATGGCTACACCTTC
TRBJ1-3	-	TRBV19	TRBD1	CASRGTGNSGNTIYF	TGTGCCAGTAGAGGGACAGGTAACTCTGGAAACACCATATATTTT
TRBJ1-4	-	TRBV7-9	-	CASSLGLQGFMFF	TGTGCCAGCAGCTTGGGACTCCAGGGGTTCATGTTTTTT
TRBJ1-1	-	TRBV5-4	-	CASSLGAGLNTEAFF	TGTGCCAGCAGCTTGGGGGCAGGGTTGAACACTGAAGCTTTCTTT
TRBJ1-1	-	TRBV9	-	CASSVDEGRTEAFF	TGTGCCAGCAGCGTAGATGAGGGCCGCACTGAAGCTTTCTTT
TRBJ2-5	-	TRBV6-4	-	CASSELGRVGETQYF	TGTGCCAGCAGTGAACTGGGGAGAGTCGGTGAGACCCAGTACTTC
TRBJ1-1	-	TRBV6-6	-	CASTTGLNTEAFF	TGTGCCAGCACCACAGGACTTAACACTGAAGCTTTCTTT
TRBJ1-5	-	TRBV4-3	-	CASSQDLFLGSQPQHF	TGCGCCAGCAGCCAAGACCTGTTTCTAGGGAGTCAGCCCCAGCATTTT
TRBJ1-5	-	TRBV19	-	CASSLAGGNQPQHF	TGTGCCAGTAGTCTGGCAGGGGGCAATCAGCCCCAGCATTTT
TRBJ2-3	-	TRBV19	-	CASSGGKRTDTQYF	TGTGCCAGTAGTGGAGGGAAGAGGACAGATACGCAGTATTTT
TRBJ2-7	-	TRBV13	-	CASSPGLFYEQYF	TGTGCCAGCAGCCCAGGGCTCTTCTACGAGCAGTACTTC
TRBJ1-1	few	TRBV29-1	-	CSVDLTGAGTEAFF	TGCAGCGTTGATTTAACAGGTGCGGGCACTGAAGCTTTCTTT
TRBJ1-3	once	TRBV4-2	TRBD1	CASSQEPDRAATIYF	TGTGCCAGCAGCCAAGAACCGGACAGGGCGGCCACCATATATTTT
TRBJ1-5	-	TRBV2	-	CASSYSQPQHF	TGTGCCAGCAGTTATAGCCAGCCCCAGCATTTT
TRBJ1-2	few	TRBV7-9	TRBD1	CASSSTGQGAYGYTF	TGTGCCAGCAGCTCCACGGGACAGGGGGCCTATGGCTACACCTTC
TRBJ2-1	-	TRBV15	-	CATSRDQEFHEQFF	TGTGCCACCAGCAGAGATCAGGAATTCCATGAGCAGTTCTTC
TRBJ2-7	-	TRBV19	-	CASSIDLGSYEQYF	TGTGCCAGTAGTATAGATCTTGGATCCTACGAGCAGTACTTC
TRBJ2-1	-	TRBV6-7	-	CASSKGIRFF	TGTGCCAGCAGCAAAGGAATTCGGTTCTTC
TRBJ2-7	-	TRBV11-2	-	CASRRQDIPTYEQYF	TGTGCCAGCAGACGACAGGACATACCCACCTACGAGCAGTACTTC
TRBJ2-2	-	TRBV5-4	-	CASSLREWAGELFF	TGTGCCAGCAGCTTGCGTGAATGGGCCGGGGAGCTGTTTTTT
TRBJ1-5	-	TRBV4-1	-	CASSQVTGDFNQPQHF	TGCGCCAGCAGCCAAGTAACAGGCGACTTCAATCAGCCCCAGCATTTT
TRBJ1-2	-	TRBV25-1	TRBD1	CASSEFAGQYYGYTF	TGTGCCAGCAGTGAATTTGCGGGACAGTACTATGGCTACACCTTC
TRBJ2-7	-	TRBV7-9	TRBD1	CASSLGTGFDEQYF	TGTGCCAGCAGCTTAGGGACAGGTTTCGACGAGCAGTACTTC
TRBJ2-1	-	TRBV29-1	TRBD2	CSGNVGGWDNEQFF	TGCAGCGGCAATGTGGGGGGGTGGGACAATGAGCAGTTCTTC
TRBJ1-4	-	TRBV28	-	CASLLNRLGEKLFF	TGTGCCAGTTTACTCAACCGGTTGGGAGAAAAACTGTTTTTT
TRBJ2-1	once	TRBV5-8	-	CATTKKNRVDEQFF	TGTGCCACCACCAAAAAAAACAGGGTCGATGAGCAGTTCTTC
TRBJ1-6	-	TRBV14	TRBD1	CASSQGFGRGRPGNSPLHF	TGTGCCAGCAGCCAAGGATTTGGCAGGGGGCGCCCCGGGAATTCACCCCTCCACTTT